The 27 T cell receptor beta chains reported below all come from one sample, sequenced in a study of blood T cells in healthy people across ages. For the second PCR, which ran for about 7 to 11 cycles, a sample-barcoded 5' primer and a J-beta primer mix were used. A single record per CDR3 protein comes from TCRdb applying MiXCR to the 5' RACE reads. The profile shows around 780,000 distinct CDR3 sequences, under 30% of them singletons. The data also belong to a second study, concerning T cells of mothers and their children.

Sequences were obtained from blood. These receptors all come from a boy younger than 18 in good health.

This clonotype was observed a single time. This chain joins TRBV12-3 or TRBV12-4 and TRBJ2-5; 11 bases match TRBD2. TRBJ2-7 explains the end of the DNA better; the J call may be wrong. The CDR3 runs 16 residues. Written as DNA, the CDR3 is TGTGCCAGCAGTCGTAGGGGACTAGCGGTCCAGTACGAGCAGTACTTC. It specifies CASSRRGLAVQYEQYF.

A remark on this clonotype: In this CDR3 the conserved last residue, phenylalanine or tryptophan, is missing, so a read error is likely. The chain carries TRBV3-1 and TRBJ2-5; no clear D. V lost 4 bases to trimming and J lost 1 base, with 10 bases between them. Germline V gene lookup returns CDR1 LGHDT and CDR2 YNNKEL (reference sequence). CDR3 length: 14 amino acids. CDR3 nucleotide sequence: TGTGCCAGCAGCCTCCGGGCCTCCCAAGAGACCCAGTACCTC. It codes for CASSLRASQETQYL.

The V and J genes are TRBV5-5 and TRBJ1-6, with D tentatively TRBD1 (5 bases). Trimming cost V 2 bases and J 10 bases, with 7 bases left between them. Germline CDR1 reads SGHKS; CDR2 reads YYEKEE (reference sequence). The CDR3 is made up of 12 amino acids. CDR3 amino acids: CASSFWDSPLHF. CDR3 in DNA: TGTGCCAGCAGCTTCTGGGACTCACCCCTCCACTTT.

The chain recombines TRBV9 with TRBJ2-5; D call uncertain. The end of the DNA fits TRBJ2-1 better, so the J call may be wrong. Germline CDR1 and CDR2: SGDLS and YYNGEE. The CDR3 loop spans 14 amino acids. As DNA, the CDR3 is TGTGCCAGCAGCGCCGGGCCGGCGATTGGGGAGCAGTTCTTC. Its translation: CASSAGPAIGEQFF.

The chain links TRBV4-3 to TRBJ1-6, with TRBD1 identical over 7 bases. Germline values: CDR1 LGHNA, CDR2 YSLEER. Unmatched junction bases numbered 4, after V lost 3 bases and J lost 5 bases. The CDR3 is made up of 15 amino acids. This CDR3 is CASSQGGQHNSPLHF. The DNA for the CDR3 is TGCGCCAGCAGCCAGGGGGGACAGCATAATTCACCCCTCCACTTT.

The gene calls are TRBV4-1 and TRBJ2-1; no clear D gene. Germline CDR1 MGHRA, CDR2 YSYEKL. Trimming took 1 base from V and 6 from J, leaving 7 bases between them. This CDR3 region has 13 residues. This CDR3 reads CASSQGVANEQFF. The CDR3 DNA follows: TGCGCCAGCAGCCAAGGGGTGGCCAATGAGCAGTTCTTC.

This rearrangement joins TRBV6-5 to TRBJ1-3, with D maybe TRBD1 (6 bases). The CDR3 contains 15 residues. From germline, CDR1 is MNHEY and CDR2 SVGAGI. The V and J ends lost 7 bases and 0 bases respectively, with 13 bases between them. The CDR3 region is CASKDSKLSGNTIYF. The CDR3 nucleotides read TGTGCCAGCAAGGACAGCAAGCTCTCTGGAAACACCATATATTTT.

CDR3 DNA: TGTGCCATCAGTGGTAGCAACCAAGAGACCCAGTACTTC. Translation gives CAISGSNQETQYF. This chain joins TRBV10-3 and TRBJ2-5; D is unclear. Trimming pared 4 bases from V and 0 bases from J, leaving 6 bases between. The germline gives CDR1 ENHRY, CDR2 SYGVKD. The CDR3 is made up of 13 amino acids.

V and J are TRBV7-2 and TRBJ2-1, with a tentative D call TRBD2 (5 bases). Germline V gene data show CDR1 as SGHTA and CDR2 as FQGNSA. V gave up 8 bases and J gave up 3 bases, with 14 bases separating them. This CDR3 spans 14 amino acids. The DNA for the CDR3 is TGTGCCAGCGAGGGTGGGCTTGTCTACAATGAGCAGTTCTTC. Translated: CASEGGLVYNEQFF.

This clonotype occurred a few times. The chain couples TRBV4-1 to TRBJ2-5; either TRBD1 or TRBD2 may supply D (6 bases each). The CDR3 length is 15 residues. With 4 bases removed from V and 3 bases from J, the gap between germline ends came to 15 bases. The germline V gene encodes CDR1 MGHRA and CDR2 YSYEKL. This CDR3 is CASSPGEGGKETQYF. The CDR3 DNA reads as TGCGCCAGCAGCCCAGGCGAAGGGGGGAAAGAGACCCAGTACTTC.

V is TRBV27 and J is TRBJ2-3, with 14 bases matching TRBD2. Unmatched junction bases numbered 6, after V lost 5 bases and J lost 2 bases. This CDR3 has 17 residues. The germline CDR1 and CDR2 sequences are MNHEY and SMNVEV (reference sequence). The CDR3 loop is CASSPRTSGGHTDTQYF. DNA of the CDR3: TGTGCCAGCAGTCCCCGGACTAGCGGGGGGCACACAGATACGCAGTATTTT.

This sequence joins TRBV6-7 and TRBJ2-6, with 7 nucleotides matching TRBD1. TRBV6-7 is designated an ORF whose function remains uncertain. The CDR3 is made up of 21 amino acids. V trimming: 2 bases; J trimming: 0 bases; junction bases outside the gene matches: 16. CDR3 bases: TGTGCCAGCAGTTACCCTAACCGAGACAGGGTGTTGGACTCTGGGGCCAACGTCCTGACTTTC. This sequence encodes CASSYPNRDRVLDSGANVLTF.

The rearrangement links TRBV7-9 to TRBJ2-7, with D uncertain. This CDR3 has 14 residues. The germline V gene has CDR1 SEHNR and CDR2 FQNEAQ (reference sequence). Between the trimmed V and J ends, which lost 2 bases and 1 base, there was a span of 9 bases. DNA for the CDR3: TGTGCCAGCAGCTTATTGACGGCGTCCTACGAGCAGTACTTC. Protein: CASSLLTASYEQYF.

This clonotype has a handful of counts. The chain employs TRBV11-2 and TRBJ1-1; 9 bases align to TRBD1. The CDR3 sequence is 15 residues long. J gave up 6 bases and V 2 bases, and 7 bases lay outside the gene matches. Germline loops: CDR1 SGHAT, CDR2 FQNNGV. The CDR3 protein is CASSLSDRGIPEAFF. The CDR3 DNA sequence: TGTGCCAGCAGCTTAAGTGACAGGGGGATCCCTGAAGCTTTCTTT. Variable domain in full (rest from reference TRBV11-2 and TRBJ1-1): EAGVAQSPRYKIIEKRQSVAFWCNPISGHATLYWYQQILGQGPKLLIQFQNNGVVDDSQLPKDRFSAERLKGVDSTLKIQPAKLEDSAVYLCASSLSDRGIPEAFFGQGTRLTVV.

This clonotype appeared a single time. The genes are TRBV20-1 and TRBJ2-5, with 8 nucleotides matching TRBD2. Germline V gene data show CDR1 as DFQATT and CDR2 as SNEGSKA (reference sequence). Trimming took 1 base from V and 5 from J; bases not matched to a gene: 9. This CDR3 is 15 amino acids long. Here the CDR3 DNA reads TGCAGTGCTAGAGGGGATAGCGGGGCTGGGGAGACCCAGTACTTC. Residues: CSARGDSGAGETQYF.

There are a few counts of this clonotype. This sequence joins TRBV28 and TRBJ1-1; D is possibly TRBD1 (5 bases). Germline CDR1 and CDR2: MDHEN and SYDVKM. This CDR3 has 16 amino acids. Trimming removed 7 bases at V and 3 bases at J, with 21 bases between. CDR3 nucleotides: TGTGCCAGCACCATTTGGAATAGGGGATTTGACACTGAAGCTTTCTTT. This sequence encodes CASTIWNRGFDTEAFF.

As for this clonotype: This clone may be a read error of a much larger clone one base away. The genes are TRBV9 and TRBJ2-3; D tentatively reads TRBD1 or TRBD2 (5 bases each). Trimming left V 0 bases short and J 1 base short, with 6 bases between. CDR3 length equals 14 residues. The germline V gene encodes CDR1 SGDLS and CDR2 YYNGEE. The DNA of the CDR3 is TGTGCCAGCAGCGTAGGGGGACGCACAGATACGCAGTATTTT. Its protein product is CASSVGGRTDTQYF.

The chain links TRBV7-2 to TRBJ2-1; TRBD2 agrees at 7 bases. This CDR3 region has 15 residues. CDR1 is SGHTA and CDR2 is FQGNSA in the germline V gene. The J segment lost 5 bases and the V segment lost 5 bases, leaving 9 bases of the junction unmatched. CDR3 in amino acids: CASSRVGGFHNEQFF. CDR3 in DNA: TGTGCCAGCAGCCGCGTCGGGGGGTTCCACAATGAGCAGTTCTTC.

This rearrangement joins TRBV10-2 to TRBJ1-2; D remains ambiguous. The V end lost 6 bases, the J end lost 4 bases, and 18 bases lay between the germline ends. Looked up from germline, CDR1 is WSHSY and CDR2 is SAAADI. The CDR3 has 15 amino acids. The CDR3 bases are TGCGCCAGCAGAAGCTCGACGGGTAGCTTCTATGGCTACACCTTC. Translating gives CASRSSTGSFYGYTF.

This rearrangement joins TRBV21-1 to TRBJ2-7. TRBV21-1 is labeled a pseudogene. This CDR3 region has 13 residues. The CDR3 protein is CASSKMVSYEQYF. CDR3 in DNA: TGTGCCAGCAGCAAAATGGTCTCCTACGAGCAGTACTTC.

Concerning this clonotype: A read error may produce the germline difference seen at one junction end. V and J are TRBV12-5 and TRBJ1-6; no clear D. The CDR3 is made up of 17 amino acids. The germline CDR1 and CDR2 sequences are LGHNT and FRNRAP. This CDR3 is CASGLVRASSYNSPLHF. The CDR3, as DNA: TGCGCTAGTGGTTTGGTACGGGCGAGCTCCTATAATTCACCCCTCCACTTT.

The J gene is TRBJ1-6, the V gene TRBV7-2; 9 bases match TRBD1. This CDR3 has 15 residues. V lost 3 bases and J lost 8; bases outside the gene matches: 5. The V gene's germline CDR1 is SGHTA and CDR2 FQGNSA. In DNA form, the CDR3 reads TGTGCCAGCAGCTTCACCACAGGGGGCTATTCACCCCTCCACTTT. It yields the protein CASSFTTGGYSPLHF.

The chain combines TRBV7-2 with TRBJ1-1; D uncertain. Trimming left V 4 bases short and J 2 bases short, with 8 bases between. This CDR3 region has 13 residues. CDR1 and CDR2 (germline): SGHTA, FQGNSA. CDR3 DNA sequence: TGTGCCAGCAGCTACTACAGAAACACTGAAGCTTTCTTT. Its translation: CASSYYRNTEAFF.

This clonotype was counted only a few times. In DNA, the CDR3 is TGTGCCAGCAGCCAAGATCGTAACGAGCAGTACTTC. Translating it yields CASSQDRNEQYF. The V call is TRBV14, the J call TRBJ2-5; D unresolved. The closer fit of TRBJ2-7 to the DNA end suggests the J call may be wrong. Germline CDR1 is SGHDN and CDR2 is FVKESK. The CDR3 extends over 12 amino acids.

The rearrangement links TRBV29-1 to TRBJ1-2; TRBD1 might be the D (5 bases). Trimming removed 3 bases at V and 1 base at J, with 12 bases between. The CDR3 loop spans 14 amino acids. Germline V lookup: CDR1 SQVTM, CDR2 ANQGSEA. CDR3 nucleotide sequence: TGCAGCGTTGATGAGATGGGGCGTAACTATGGCTACACCTTC. Residues: CSVDEMGRNYGYTF.

This clonotype was picked up a small number of times. This chain connects TRBV12-3 or TRBV12-4 to TRBJ2-5, with D maybe TRBD2 (6 bases). CDR3 length: 17 amino acids. The V end lost 7 bases, the J end lost 2 bases, and 23 bases lay between the germline ends. CDR3 in amino acids: CASIHSTSWLGQETQYF. CDR3 coding DNA: TGTGCCAGCATCCACTCCACTAGCTGGCTTGGGCAAGAGACCCAGTACTTC.

The chain joins TRBV11-2 to TRBJ2-4; D is perhaps TRBD1 (6 bases). V lost 4 bases, J lost 6 bases, and 16 bases lay in between. This CDR3 spans 15 amino acids. In germline, CDR1 is SGHAT, CDR2 FQNNGV. CDR3 DNA: TGTGCCAGCAGCTCACTCTGGGGGCGTCTAAACATTCAGTACTTC. Protein: CASSSLWGRLNIQYF.